The subject of this entry is one T cell receptor beta chain. The data stem from a study of blood T cell repertoires in COVID-19. Looking at the study overall: Researchers got acute and convalescent COVID-19 samples from the United States, Italy and Spain. PBMCs, B-cell-depleted T cells, or T cells provided the cDNA or gDNA that made up the material.

Germline CDR1 reads SGHVS; CDR2 reads FQNEAQ. This CDR3 has 15 residues. With 4 bases removed from V and 1 base from J, the gap between germline ends came to 13 bases. Original processing notes: Amplifying reference gene primers gave estimates of nucleated cell counts. Data came from immunoSEQ multiplex PCR; TCRdb stores just in-frame clones and leaves some out. V and J calls and clone size are those listed in that table; D and trimming were worked out from the DNA. The data show roughly 120,000 clones, 60% to 85% seen once. Material for sequencing was peripheral blood. This TCR was recovered from a man in his sixties or seventies with acute or convalescent COVID-19. J is TRBJ1-2 and V is TRBV7-8; D not certain. CDR3 amino acids: CASSSRRGDNYGYTF. For the CDR3, the DNA is TGTGCCAGCAGCTCCCGGCGCGGGGATAACTATGGCTACACCTTC.